This T cell receptor beta chain appears in the sequencing data of a study of a mutant IDH1 vaccine in newly diagnosed glioma. About this clone itself: Its antigen is still unknown.

As to time point: week 35, safety follow-up. The study gave 300 ug of mutant IDH1 20-mer peptide per vaccine dose, with topical imiquimod. Study outcomes and limitations: Pseudoprogression appears to have had no connection to changes in top peripheral T cell clonotypes. Induction of immune responses by the vaccine occurred in roughly 93% of patients.

Only in-frame clones appear in the TCRdb table, and some are missing; sequencing was by immunoSEQ multiplex PCR. Of tens of thousands of clones listed, 81% are singletons. Germline CDR1 is SGHKS and CDR2 is YYEKEE (reference sequence). Trimming removed 6 bases at V and 7 bases at J, with 17 bases between. The CDR3 has 15 residues. This chain joins TRBV5-5 and TRBJ1-6, with D unresolved. The sequenced sample was PBMCs, obtained from a glioma patient whose treatment included an IDH1 peptide vaccine. This receptor was taken from a woman between 40 and 55 years old with glioma. Some clones in this sample may be carry-over from other donors' samples. The DNA of the CDR3 is TGTGCCAGCACCCCCAGTCAAGGGAGCAATTCACCCCTCCACTTT. As protein: CASTPSQGSNSPLHF.